This T cell receptor beta chain was observed in a study of blood T cell repertoires in COVID-19. Study-wide background: The origin of the acute and convalescent COVID-19 samples was the United States, Italy and Spain. The analysed material was cDNA or gDNA that came from T cells, B-cell-depleted T cells, or PBMCs.

Study processing details: Amplification of reference gene primers provided the estimated nucleated cell counts. Only in-frame clones appear in the TCRdb table, and some are missing; sequencing was by immunoSEQ multiplex PCR. That table gives V, J and clone size, and the DNA gave D and trimming. The table lists 90,000 to 100,000 clones, around 83% of them singletons. This clone showed up just once. Between the trimmed V and J ends, which lost 6 bases and 6 bases, there was a span of 15 bases. Germline CDR1 is SNHLY and CDR2 is FYNNEI. This CDR3 comprises 15 residues. The chain couples TRBV2 to TRBJ1-6, with D unresolved. This sequence was found in a man in his sixties or seventies with active or convalescent COVID-19. The sequencing input was peripheral blood. The CDR3 region is CASSPRRGSNSPLHF. CDR3 DNA: TGTGCCAGCAGCCCTCGGCGGGGTAGTAATTCACCCCTCCACTTT.